These 24 T cell receptor beta chains came from one sample sequenced in a study of blood T cell repertoires in COVID-19. TCRdb keeps only in-frame clones here, not all; method: immunoSEQ multiplex PCR. Of around 320,000 clones listed, 75% to 90% are singletons. Sequenced input: peripheral blood. These receptors all come from a man aged 18 to 29 with active or convalescent COVID-19.

This sequence joins TRBV2 and TRBJ1-6; the D gene is possibly TRBD1 (5 bases). The CDR3 extends over 14 amino acids. V was shortened by 2 bases and J by 8 bases, with 10 bases between the two germline ends. Germline values: CDR1 SNHLY, CDR2 FYNNEI. CDR3 DNA: TGTGCCAGCAGTGAAAACGAAGGGGATTCACCCCTCCACTTT. Translation gives CASSENEGDSPLHF.

This chain uses TRBV30 with TRBJ2-3, with no clear D. Between the trimmed V and J ends, which lost 3 bases and 2 bases, there was a span of 15 bases. The germline V gene encodes CDR1 GTSNPN and CDR2 SVGIG (reference sequence). The CDR3 consists of 15 residues. CDR3 protein: CAWSLLLSPTDTQYF. DNA for the CDR3: TGTGCCTGGAGCCTTCTGCTGAGCCCCACAGATACGCAGTATTTT.

This clone came up once. The V gene is TRBV7-9, the J gene TRBJ1-2; 8 positions agree with TRBD1. Germline CDR1 reads SEHNR; CDR2 reads FQNEAQ (reference sequence). Trimming at V came to 4 bases and at J to 7 bases, leaving 17 bases not matched to a gene. The CDR3 consists of 17 residues. DNA of the CDR3: TGTGCCAGCAGCTCAACCACGGACAGGGCCCCGGTCTTTGGCTACACCTTC. Encoded protein: CASSSTTDRAPVFGYTF.

The chain has TRBV11-2 and TRBJ2-7, with a weak D call TRBD1 (6 bases). The V and J ends lost 1 base and 5 bases respectively, with 15 bases between them. Germline V gives CDR1 SGHAT, CDR2 FQNNGV. The CDR3 loop spans 15 amino acids. CDR3: CASSLGLGDTHEQYF. The CDR3, as DNA: TGTGCCAGCAGCTTAGGTCTCGGGGACACCCACGAGCAGTACTTC.

Note on this clone: An end of the junction does not agree with germline; a read error may underlie this. The chain combines TRBV23-1 with TRBJ1-3, with a tentative D call TRBD1 (5 bases). TRBV23-1 is an ORF, and what it does is uncertain. This CDR3 comprises 12 residues. CDR3 nucleotide sequence: TGCGCCAGCAGTCAATCCTGCGGGACGATCGGTTTT. It specifies CASSQSCGTIGF.

The J gene is TRBJ2-5, the V gene TRBV27; 10 bases match TRBD1. V lost 0 bases to trimming and J lost 8 bases; unmatched junction nucleotides: 3. Germline assignment: CDR1 MNHEY and CDR2 SMNVEV (reference sequence). The CDR3 loop spans 14 amino acids. This chain's CDR3 is CASSLSDRGGTQYF. The CDR3 region has the DNA TGTGCCAGCAGTTTATCGGACAGGGGGGGTACCCAGTACTTC.

The chain carries TRBV7-9 and TRBJ1-1, with D possibly being TRBD1 (5 bases). The V gene lost 2 bases and the J gene lost 11 bases, with 15 bases spanning the gap. Germline CDR1 SEHNR, CDR2 FQNEAQ (reference sequence). CDR3 length: 13 residues. The CDR3 sequence is CASSLTLRGVAFF. The DNA of the CDR3 is TGTGCCAGCAGCTTAACTCTTAGGGGCGTCGCTTTCTTT.

This sequence joins TRBV5-1 and TRBJ2-1; 16 bases agree with TRBD2. Looked up from germline, CDR1 is SGHRS and CDR2 is YFSETQ. V lost 0 bases and J lost 8; bases outside the gene matches: 11. The CDR3 length is 19 residues. CDR3: CASSLEGQGTSGRAHEQFF. DNA for the CDR3: TGCGCCAGCAGCTTGGAGGGACAGGGGACTAGCGGGAGGGCCCATGAGCAGTTCTTC.

The chain couples TRBV20-1 to TRBJ2-3; D might be TRBD2 (6 bases). This CDR3 is 16 amino acids long. Germline-derived CDR1 and CDR2 are DFQATT and SNEGSKA (reference sequence). Trimming shortened V by 3 bases and J by 8 bases, and 24 bases separated the two germline ends. The CDR3 region is CSASTMDYPALGTQYF. The CDR3 DNA sequence: TGCAGTGCTAGTACAATGGACTACCCCGCCTTAGGTACGCAGTATTTT.

The chain joins TRBV14 to TRBJ2-3, with TRBD1 matching over 9 bases. Germline V gene data show CDR1 as SGHDN and CDR2 as FVKESK. The length of the CDR3 is 16 residues. The ends lost 4 bases at V and 3 bases at J; junction bases unmatched: 8. The CDR3 nucleotides read TGTGCCAGCAGCCCAGGGACAGGGTCTTATACAGATACGCAGTATTTT. It codes for CASSPGTGSYTDTQYF.

CDR3 nucleotides: TGTGCCAGCAGTATCTCCGGGACAGGGGGCACTGAAGCTTTCTTT. It yields the protein CASSISGTGGTEAFF. The chain recombines TRBV6-5 with TRBJ1-1; TRBD1 agrees at 11 bases. V dropped 5 bases and J dropped 4; count of bases not matched to a gene: 6. The CDR3 length is 15 residues. Germline values: CDR1 MNHEY, CDR2 SVGAGI.

V gene TRBV4-3 combines with J gene TRBJ1-4; D remains ambiguous. V was shortened by 0 bases and J by 2 bases, with 7 bases between the two germline ends. CDR1 is LGHNA, CDR2 YSLEER, per germline. This CDR3 has 15 residues. The CDR3 DNA is TGCGCCAGCAGCCAAGACAGGTTTACTAATGAAAAACTGTTTTTT. It yields the protein CASSQDRFTNEKLFF.

DNA of the CDR3: TGTGCCAGCAGACTTGCGAACACCGGGGAGCTGTTTTTT. This codes for CASRLANTGELFF. This chain links TRBV27 with TRBJ2-2, with unresolved D. Trimming removed 6 bases at V and 0 bases at J, with 5 bases between. The CDR3 consists of 13 residues. CDR1 and CDR2 (germline): MNHEY, SMNVEV (reference sequence).

This clone was seen a single time. The chain carries TRBV11-3 and TRBJ2-1, with 8 nucleotides matching TRBD2. Germline trimming cut 1 base from V and 8 bases from J; bases unmatched to any gene: 7. In germline, CDR1 is SGHNT, CDR2 YENEEA. This CDR3 has 15 residues. The chain's CDR3 is CASSLGPTSVDEQFF. The CDR3 DNA sequence: TGTGCCAGCAGCTTAGGCCCGACTAGCGTAGATGAGCAGTTCTTC.

The gene calls are TRBV11-2 and TRBJ1-6, with D possibly TRBD1 on 5 matching bases. With 5 bases removed from V and 8 bases from J, the gap between germline ends came to 16 bases. The germline gives CDR1 SGHAT, CDR2 FQNNGV. This CDR3 has 15 residues. The CDR3 is CASSLTWGGDSPLHF. The CDR3 DNA reads as TGTGCCAGCAGCCTCACATGGGGAGGGGATTCACCCCTCCACTTT.

This chain links TRBV5-1 with TRBJ1-6, with D hard to call. V lost 0 bases and J 9 bases, leaving 13 bases between the germline ends. The V gene's germline CDR1 is SGHRS and CDR2 YFSETQ. This CDR3 contains 15 residues. The CDR3 loop is CASSLGKSEASPLHF. The CDR3 nucleotides are TGCGCCAGCAGCTTGGGTAAATCGGAGGCTTCACCCCTCCACTTT.

The rearrangement uses TRBV5-1 and TRBJ2-7; 7 bases are a match to TRBD1. V lost 0 bases, J lost 1 base, and 1 base stayed unmatched. This CDR3 has 14 residues. From germline, CDR1 is SGHRS and CDR2 YFSETQ. The CDR3 sequence: CASSLGGQSYEQYF. DNA of the CDR3: TGCGCCAGCAGCTTGGGGGGACAGTCCTACGAGCAGTACTTC.

The chain is built from TRBV28 and TRBJ2-5; 14 bases are a match to TRBD2. Trimming at V came to 6 bases and at J to 3 bases, leaving 9 bases not matched to a gene. Germline CDR1 reads MDHEN; CDR2 reads SYDVKM. The CDR3 loop spans 17 amino acids. CDR3 protein: CASSSGLAGVFKETQYF. CDR3 DNA sequence: TGTGCCAGCAGCTCGGGACTAGCGGGAGTGTTTAAAGAGACCCAGTACTTC.

The rearrangement uses TRBV6-6 and TRBJ2-3; possibly TRBD1 for D (6 bases). CDR3 length equals 14 residues. Germline CDR1 reads MNHNY; CDR2 reads SVGAGI (reference sequence). Trimming removed 4 bases from V and 1 base from J, with 9 bases in between. The CDR3 spells CASSSRQGTDTQYF. The CDR3 DNA is TGTGCCAGCAGTTCCCGACAGGGCACAGATACGCAGTATTTT.

The chain uses TRBV7-9 and TRBJ1-5, with D uncertain. The CDR3 has 14 residues. The ends were cut back, 2 bases at V and 8 bases at J, with 13 bases in the middle. Germline V gene sequence: CDR1 SEHNR, CDR2 FQNEAQ (reference sequence). The CDR3 region has the DNA TGTGCCAGCAGCTTATGGGCAGGTGTTGAGCCCCAGCATTTT. The encoded protein is CASSLWAGVEPQHF.

The rearrangement joins TRBV5-4 to TRBJ1-6, with TRBD1 identical over 8 bases. Germline trimming cut 0 bases from V and 12 bases from J; bases unmatched to any gene: 2. CDR1 is SGHNT and CDR2 is YYREEE in the germline V gene (reference sequence). This CDR3 has 13 amino acids. As DNA, the CDR3 is TGTGCCAGCAGCTTGGGGGACAGGAGACCCCTCCACTTT. Its translation: CASSLGDRRPLHF.

The rearrangement uses TRBV14 and TRBJ1-2; 7 bases are shared with TRBD1. The CDR3 loop spans 13 amino acids. J was trimmed by 5 bases and V by 3 bases; bases with no gene match: 3. Germline assignment: CDR1 SGHDN and CDR2 FVKESK. CDR3 DNA sequence: TGTGCCAGCAGCCAGGACAGGCGTTATGGCTACACCTTC. Translation: CASSQDRRYGYTF.

The chain carries TRBV7-2 and TRBJ2-7; 8 bases align to TRBD1. CDR3 size: 14 residues. Trimming cost V 5 bases and J 6 bases; bases outside gene matches: 9. Per the germline V gene, CDR1 is SGHTA and CDR2 is FQGNSA. DNA for the CDR3: TGTGCCAGCAGCACCACAGGGGGAGGCGGCGAGCAGTACTTC. Translated: CASSTTGGGGEQYF. Full variable domain (rest looked up from reference TRBV7-2 and TRBJ2-7): GAGVSQSPSNKVTEKGKDVELRCDPISGHTALYWYRQSLGQGLEFLIYFQGNSAPDKSGLPSDRFSAERTGGSVSTLTIQRTQQEDSAVYLCASSTTGGGGEQYFGPGTRLTVT.

This chain links TRBV2 with TRBJ1-1; maybe TRBD1 (5 bases). CDR1 SNHLY and CDR2 FYNNEI come from the germline V gene. This CDR3 has 13 residues. With 8 bases removed from V and 6 bases from J, the gap between germline ends came to 16 bases. The CDR3 loop reads CASEWVWGAEAFF. In nucleotides, the CDR3 is TGTGCCAGCGAGTGGGTTTGGGGCGCTGAAGCTTTCTTT.